These 29 T cell receptor beta chains were sequenced from one sample in a study of shared clonotypes between healthy human individuals. TCRdb's copy holds only in-frame clones and misses some; the assay was immunoSEQ multiplex PCR. The profile covers about 2 million clones, with about 95% appearing a single time and more than 0.95% taken by the ten largest. Naive CD8 cells were CD45RO-negative, positively selected for CCR7, excluding terminally differentiated effector memory CD45RA+ cells. Sequenced sample: naive CD8+ T cells sorted from blood. All receptors come from a man aged 18-30 years in good health.

This chain links TRBV9 with TRBJ2-7, with unresolved D. Trimming removed 0 bases from V and 5 bases from J, with 12 bases in between. From germline, CDR1 is SGDLS and CDR2 YYNGEE. This CDR3 is built from 14 residues. The CDR3 sequence: CASSVAPFVDEQYF. CDR3 coding DNA: TGTGCCAGCAGCGTAGCTCCTTTTGTCGACGAGCAGTACTTC.

The chain combines TRBV30 with TRBJ1-1, with D possibly TRBD1 on 5 matching bases. Per germline, CDR1 GTSNPN and CDR2 SVGIG (reference sequence). V was trimmed by 4 bases and J by 5 bases, leaving 17 bases between them. The CDR3 covers 14 residues. This CDR3 reads CAWKVGPGGTEAFF. The CDR3 DNA reads as TGTGCCTGGAAGGTGGGGCCGGGTGGGACTGAAGCTTTCTTT.

This sequence joins TRBV13 and TRBJ1-2; D possibly corresponds to TRBD1 (6 bases). This CDR3 has 16 amino acids. CDR1 is PRHDT, CDR2 FYEKMQ, per germline (reference sequence). V was clipped by 5 bases and J by 6 bases, with 22 bases between them. The CDR3 here is CASSPMAGALIHGYTF. In nucleotides, the CDR3 is TGTGCCAGCAGCCCGATGGCGGGGGCGCTAATCCATGGCTACACCTTC.

This rearrangement joins TRBV18 to TRBJ2-2; 11 nucleotides match TRBD2. Germline V gene sequence: CDR1 KGHSH, CDR2 LQKENI. The CDR3 totals 16 residues. V trimming: 3 bases; J trimming: 1 base; junction bases outside the gene matches: 1. CDR3 in amino acids: CASSPTSGVNTGELFF. CDR3 sequence (DNA): TGTGCCAGCTCACCGACTAGCGGGGTGAACACCGGGGAGCTGTTTTTT.

J is TRBJ1-2 and V is TRBV5-1; 10 bases line up with TRBD1. V lost 0 bases and J lost 8; bases outside the gene matches: 7. The CDR3 runs to 15 residues. Germline V gives CDR1 SGHRS, CDR2 YFSETQ. For the CDR3, the DNA is TGCGCCAGCAGCTTGGGACAGGGGGCAACGGTGGGCTACACCTTC. Encoded protein: CASSLGQGATVGYTF.

The chain links TRBV5-1 to TRBJ1-1, with TRBD1 as a possible D gene (5 bases). The ends were cut back, 0 bases at V and 1 base at J, with 16 bases in the middle. CDR3 length equals 17 residues. Germline CDR1 and CDR2: SGHRS and YFSETQ. The CDR3 DNA is TGCGCCAGCAGCTTGGGCCCCCGGGTAGGGGAGAACACTGAAGCTTTCTTT. Translated: CASSLGPRVGENTEAFF.

DNA of the CDR3: TGTGCCAGCAGTTACAGGACAAGCGCCGCCTACAATGAGCAGTTCTTC. Its protein product is CASSYRTSAAYNEQFF. The rearrangement uses TRBV6-6 and TRBJ2-1; D may be TRBD1 (5 bases). Per the germline V gene, CDR1 is MNHNY and CDR2 is SVGAGI (reference sequence). V was pared by 2 bases and J by 2 bases, with 13 bases between. CDR3 length: 16 amino acids.

Remarks on this clone: This may arise from a read error, as a much more abundant clone is one base away. This sample includes further DNA sequences coding for the same CDR3. The V call is TRBV30, the J call TRBJ2-3, with D possibly being TRBD2 (6 bases). Germline V gene data show CDR1 as GTSNPN and CDR2 as SVGIG (reference sequence). CDR3 length equals 14 residues. V lost 0 bases and J 0 bases, leaving 7 bases between the germline ends. Here the CDR3 reads CAWSVAGSTDTQYF. In DNA, the CDR3 is TGTGCCTGGAGTGTAGCGGGTAGCACAGATACGCAGTATTTT.

The J gene is TRBJ1-1, the V gene TRBV4-3; D is unclear. This CDR3 is built from 14 residues. Between the trimmed V and J ends, which lost 0 bases and 1 base, there was a span of 6 bases. CDR1 LGHNA and CDR2 YSLEER come from the germline V gene. The CDR3 region is CASSQDLRNTEAFF. CDR3 nucleotides: TGCGCCAGCAGCCAAGATCTGCGGAACACTGAAGCTTTCTTT.

CDR3 sequence: CASSFQGLETQYF. The CDR3 DNA follows: TGTGCCAGCAGTTTCCAGGGCCTGGAGACCCAGTACTTC. This chain joins TRBV28 and TRBJ2-5, with D possibly TRBD1 on 5 matching bases. V lost 3 bases, J lost 5 bases, and 10 bases lay in between. CDR3 length: 13 amino acids. CDR1 is MDHEN, CDR2 SYDVKM, per germline. Full variable domain (remainder filled in from reference TRBV28 and TRBJ2-5): DVKVTQSSRYLVKRTGEKVFLECVQDMDHENMFWYRQDPGLGLRLIYFSYDVKMKEKGDIPEGYSVSREKKERFSLILESASTNQTSMYLCASSFQGLETQYFGPGTRLLVL.

The chain combines TRBV27 with TRBJ1-2, with 10 bases aligning to TRBD1. V lost 7 bases and J lost 3; bases outside the gene matches: 5. Germline CDR1 is MNHEY and CDR2 is SMNVEV (reference sequence). This CDR3 has 14 residues. The CDR3 DNA sequence: TGTGCCAGCAAGGGACAGGGGAAGCACTATGGCTACACCTTC. This translates into CASKGQGKHYGYTF.

This chain's CDR3 is CSVAPQGTGDTQYF. In DNA form, the CDR3 reads TGCAGCGTTGCCCCCCAGGGGACCGGAGATACGCAGTATTTT. V is TRBV29-1 and J is TRBJ2-3, with a weak D call TRBD1 (6 bases). V shed 4 bases and J shed 5 bases, with 16 bases lying between them. Germline lookup yields CDR1 SQVTM and CDR2 ANQGSEA. The CDR3 has 14 residues.

As to this clone: This sample also contains other DNA sequences that code for the same CDR3. The rearrangement uses TRBV5-4 and TRBJ2-7, with D uncertain. CDR1 is SGHNT and CDR2 is YYREEE in the germline V gene (reference sequence). The CDR3 totals 14 residues. Trimming took 0 bases from V and 2 from J, leaving 9 bases between them. The CDR3 loop reads CASSLDRSPYEQYF. For the CDR3, the DNA is TGTGCCAGCAGCTTGGATAGGAGCCCCTACGAGCAGTACTTC.

This chain links TRBV15 with TRBJ2-4; no definite D call. Per germline, CDR1 LNHNV and CDR2 YYDKDF (reference sequence). The CDR3 sequence is 12 residues long. V gave up 1 base and J gave up 6 bases, with 4 bases separating them. CDR3 region: CATSRAGNIQYF. The CDR3 coding sequence is TGTGCCACCAGCAGAGCGGGAAACATTCAGTACTTC.

This rearrangement joins TRBV4-2 to TRBJ2-4; a weak D match, TRBD2 (5 bases). This CDR3 contains 14 residues. The V end lost 3 bases, the J end lost 9 bases, and 15 bases lay between the germline ends. CDR1 is LGHNA and CDR2 is YNFKEQ in the germline V gene. For the CDR3, the DNA is TGTGCCAGCAGCCAGACTGAGGGTGCCGGCATTCAGTACTTC. This gives the protein CASSQTEGAGIQYF.

The chain employs TRBV2 and TRBJ2-7; D is unresolved. From germline, CDR1 is SNHLY and CDR2 FYNNEI. The CDR3 has 13 amino acids. V was clipped by 7 bases and J by 3 bases, with 13 bases between them. CDR3 region: CASIRVPDYEQYF. The DNA for the CDR3 is TGTGCCAGCATTCGGGTGCCTGACTACGAGCAGTACTTC. The full variable domain, its missing parts supplied by reference TRBV2 and TRBJ2-7, is EPEVTQTPSHQVTQMGQEVILRCVPISNHLYFYWYRQILGQKVEFLVSFYNNEISEKSEIFDDQFSVERPDGSNFTLKIRSTKLEDSAMYFCASIRVPDYEQYFGPGTRLTVT.

The J gene is TRBJ2-7, the V gene TRBV13; maybe TRBD2 (6 bases). Trimming took 4 bases from V and 0 from J, leaving 16 bases between them. This CDR3 is built from 16 residues. The V gene's germline CDR1 is PRHDT and CDR2 FYEKMQ (reference sequence). This CDR3 is CASSSYNGGISYEQYF. In DNA, the CDR3 is TGTGCCAGCAGCTCTTACAACGGAGGGATCTCCTACGAGCAGTACTTC.

Remarks on this clone: Other DNA sequences from this sample encode an identical CDR3 as well. V gene TRBV5-1 combines with J gene TRBJ2-7, with D possibly being TRBD2 (5 bases). The ends were cut back, 0 bases at V and 2 bases at J, with 6 bases in the middle. The germline CDR1 and CDR2 sequences are SGHRS and YFSETQ. The CDR3 consists of 13 residues. Here the CDR3 reads CASSLEAAYEQYF. CDR3 nucleotide sequence: TGCGCCAGCAGCTTGGAAGCGGCCTACGAGCAGTACTTC.

The genes are TRBV4-1 and TRBJ2-1; the match to TRBD2 covers 10 bases. The CDR3 is 17 residues long. V lost 4 bases, J lost 5 bases, and 11 bases stayed unmatched. CDR1 is MGHRA, CDR2 YSYEKL, per germline. The CDR3 DNA follows: TGCGCCAGCAGCCCCTGGGGAGCGGGGGGGCTCGACAATGAGCAGTTCTTC. This translates into CASSPWGAGGLDNEQFF.

V and J are TRBV4-3 and TRBJ2-2; 11 bases align to TRBD2. V lost 0 bases to trimming and J lost 5 bases; unmatched junction nucleotides: 8. The CDR3 runs to 18 residues. Per the germline V gene, CDR1 is LGHNA and CDR2 is YSLEER. The CDR3 here is CASSQESGLAGGTGELFF. The CDR3 DNA follows: TGCGCCAGCAGCCAAGAAAGCGGGCTAGCGGGAGGAACCGGGGAGCTGTTTTTT.

This chain joins TRBV5-1 and TRBJ2-2; D call uncertain. Trimming cost V 0 bases and J 1 base, with 7 bases left between them. The length of the CDR3 is 15 residues. CDR1 is SGHRS and CDR2 is YFSETQ in the germline V gene. CDR3 nucleotides: TGCGCCAGCAGCTTGGCCCCCGGGAACACCGGGGAGCTGTTTTTT. Translating it yields CASSLAPGNTGELFF. The whole variable domain, remainder taken from reference TRBV5-1 and TRBJ2-2, is KAGVTQTPRYLIKTRGQQVTLSCSPISGHRSVSWYQQTPGQGLQFLFEYFSETQRNKGNFPGRFSGRQFSNSRSEMNVSTLELGDSALYLCASSLAPGNTGELFFGEGSRLTVL.

The V and J genes are TRBV5-1 and TRBJ1-1, with a possible D match to TRBD1 (6 bases). Trimming stripped 6 bases from V and 3 bases from J, with 9 bases between. Germline V gene data show CDR1 as SGHRS and CDR2 as YFSETQ. This CDR3 spans 12 amino acids. This chain's CDR3 is CASIGQHTEAFF. The CDR3, as DNA: TGCGCCAGCATTGGACAGCACACTGAAGCTTTCTTT.

This chain uses TRBV6-5 with TRBJ2-1; D is undetermined. V lost 3 bases and J lost 2, with 5 bases in between. This CDR3 is 13 amino acids long. Per germline, CDR1 MNHEY and CDR2 SVGAGI. This CDR3 is CASSYNPYNEQFF. Here the CDR3 DNA reads TGTGCCAGCAGTTATAACCCCTACAATGAGCAGTTCTTC.

V is TRBV7-9 and J is TRBJ1-2, with D unclear. The germline V gene has CDR1 SEHNR and CDR2 FQNEAQ (reference sequence). This CDR3 comprises 14 residues. Trimming removed 1 base from V and 8 bases from J, with 14 bases in between. In DNA form, the CDR3 reads TGTGCCAGCAGCTTAGACGAGGGCTTCAGGGGCTACACCTTC. This gives the protein CASSLDEGFRGYTF. The full variable domain, rest sourced from reference TRBV7-9 and TRBJ1-2, is DTGVSQNPRHKITKRGQNVTFRCDPISEHNRLYWYRQTLGQGPEFLTYFQNEAQLEKSRLLSDRFSAERPKGSFSTLEIQRTEQGDSAMYLCASSLDEGFRGYTFGSGTRLTVV.

This clone was picked up a small number of times. V is TRBV5-1 and J is TRBJ1-1, with TRBD1 as a possible D gene (6 bases). Germline values: CDR1 SGHRS, CDR2 YFSETQ. The CDR3 is 12 residues long. Trimming left V 5 bases short and J 8 bases short, with 13 bases between. This CDR3 reads CASSYEGVEAFF. Here the CDR3 DNA reads TGCGCCAGCAGTTATGAGGGGGTAGAAGCTTTCTTT. Drawing the rest from reference TRBV5-1 and TRBJ1-1, the complete variable domain is KAGVTQTPRYLIKTRGQQVTLSCSPISGHRSVSWYQQTPGQGLQFLFEYFSETQRNKGNFPGRFSGRQFSNSRSEMNVSTLELGDSALYLCASSYEGVEAFFGQGTRLTVV.

V is TRBV29-1 and J is TRBJ2-7; no reliable D call. CDR1 is SQVTM, CDR2 ANQGSEA, per germline. V lost 7 bases, J lost 0 bases, and 13 bases lay in between. The CDR3 contains 13 residues. CDR3 in DNA: TGCAGCGCTTCCGGGCCTCTCTCCTACGAGCAGTACTTC. This translates into CSASGPLSYEQYF.

The chain carries TRBV6-1 and TRBJ1-2; D might be TRBD1 (6 bases). V was cut by 5 bases and J by 8 bases, with 21 bases left in between. The CDR3 has 15 amino acids. The germline CDR1 and CDR2 sequences are MNHNS and SASEGT. CDR3 loop: CASSPWGGGNDGYTF. For the CDR3, the DNA is TGTGCCAGCAGTCCATGGGGGGGCGGGAACGACGGCTACACCTTC.

This clone has just one count. The CDR3: CASSQVMTGYSNQPQHF. In DNA, the CDR3 is TGCGCCAGCAGCCAAGTCATGACAGGGTATAGCAATCAGCCCCAGCATTTT. The rearrangement links TRBV4-1 to TRBJ1-5, with 7 bases that match TRBD1. The CDR3 length is 17 residues. CDR1 is MGHRA and CDR2 is YSYEKL in the germline V gene. Unmatched junction bases numbered 6, after V lost 1 base and J lost 0 bases.

The gene calls are TRBV11-2 and TRBJ1-4; perhaps TRBD1 as D (5 bases). Germline V CDR1 and CDR2: SGHAT, FQNNGV. Trimming took off 6 bases at V and 0 bases at J, with 11 bases between the two ends. CDR3 size: 15 residues. This chain's CDR3 is CASSHWGPTNEKLFF. CDR3 nucleotides: TGTGCCAGCAGTCATTGGGGCCCAACTAATGAAAAACTGTTTTTT.